The T cell receptor beta chain described here comes from a study of T cell responses to AZD1222 COVID-19 vaccine (TCRdb year 2021). About the investigation overall: AZD1222 recipients with second doses at about 4 weeks or about 12 weeks were pooled, because spike-specific TCR depth and breadth did not differ between schedules. Trial participants were enrolled into age subgroups of 18-55, 56-69 and 70-plus years, which contained around 140, 26 and 57 TCR-sequenced participants, respectively. A total of 233 trial participants underwent TCR sequencing, of whom some 210 received two doses of AZD1222 and about 25 received two doses of the MenACWY control vaccine.

CDR1 and CDR2, looked up from the germline V gene, are MNHEY and SVGAGI. V drops 5 bases and J drops 7 bases, leaving 14 bases in between. The CDR3 spans 13 residues, from the cysteine through the phenylalanine. Of the read, only the CDR3 DNA is kept; its 39 bases are in frame from base 1. This sample's time point label indicates: baseline before first vaccination. Vaccinee samples came from UK trials COV001 and COV002, including a single-blind randomized controlled phase 2/3 trial of AZD1222 (ChAdOx1 nCoV-19) in healthy adults. For TCRbeta chain sequencing, PBMC samples from trial participants were taken at day 0 and at day 28 after the second dose. The CDR3 regions of human TCRbeta chains were subjected to immunosequencing. The authors' analysis ran thus. TCRs in the repertoires were compared against a reference library of SARS-CoV-2-specific TCRs that had been generated with the MIRA antigen-specificity platform. Breadth was defined as the fraction of unique TCRs that were SARS-CoV-2-associated. Depth was defined as the fraction of total T cells that were SARS-CoV-2-associated. Using the MIRA data, every spike-specific TCR was mapped to the spike region that the TCR reacted to and assigned to either a CD4 or a CD8 class. Log10-transformed breadth and depth values were compared by one-way ANOVA with Sidak's multiple comparisons tests. TCRdb re-hosts the immuneACCESS table, in-frame sequences only. Its copies lack some clones; in the studies checked, an unresolved V gene accounts for under half of them, and the cause for the rest is not known. V, J and clone size derive from that table, while D and trimming were established from the DNA sequence. The sample table shows nearly 95,000 clones, and about 90% are seen once. The ten largest clonotypes hold roughly 9.1% of the sample.

Points on this clone: No cognate antigen has been identified for it. Qualities for individual bases were not recorded, and no much larger clone is one base off.

Points the paper makes about the study in general: After two AZD1222 doses, both the breadth and the depth of spike-specific TCRs were significantly higher than at day 0 and than in MenACWY recipients. Conclusions about previously exposed vaccinees are limited, since just six AZD1222 recipients were seropositive for SARS-CoV-2 at baseline. Because no samples from the day 14 peak response were available, repertoires could be characterized only after the peak T cell response. Participants were mostly white British, with more females than males. The authors suggested clonal diversity may have been underestimated. The vaccine-associated CD4 TCRs covered the entire spike protein, and the dominant responses fell in regions 160-218 and 743-854. In the small 56-69-year group, the increase in depth fell short of significance, most likely because of low power. Reportedly, close to half of the unique spike-specific TCRs recognized epitopes lying outside the regions that are mutated in the B.1.351 and B.1.1.7 variants.

The source is an adult in good health. This specimen consisted of peripheral blood, obtained on day 0 of AZD1222 vaccination. In this chain, TRBV6-5 is recombined with TRBJ1-2; 6 matching bases give a weak D call of TRBD1. Read as DNA, the sequence is TGTGCCAGCAGTCTGTCCGGGGGCCGTGGCTACACCTTC. Its translation reads: CASSLSGGRGYTF.